This TCR beta chain was sequenced for a study of T-cell memory formation after mild COVID-19 (dated by TCRdb to about 2021). Background for the entire study: TCR sequence clusters from the two donors were largely donor specific. T-cell clones expanding and contracting after mild COVID-19 in a couple of donors were tracked by longitudinal TCRalpha and TCRbeta repertoire sequencing. The cohort comprised two young, previously healthy adult volunteers, one female and one male. Study-wide conclusions, independent of this receptor: Clones contracting from day 15 to 85 had balanced CD4/CD8 phenotypes, while a second wave expanding from day 15 to 37 was biased towards CD4+. The detection of some responding clones in pre-infection memory suggests that pre-existing cross-reactive memory T cells joined the SARS-CoV-2 response. The study included only a couple of mild cases, and larger cohorts that include severe cases with pre-infection samples were judged to be necessary. Contracting CD4+ clones turned up mainly in the CM and EM memory subsets, whereas EMRA was where CD8+ clones were enriched. Whether the second-wave clones peaking on day 37 were SARS-CoV-2 specific was not confirmed.

Data came from an Illumina NovaSeq 6000. TCRalpha and TCRbeta cDNA libraries were constructed by 5'RACE with constant-segment primers, with sample barcodes and unique molecular identifiers being introduced. Trizol reagent was used to extract RNA from every sample. The libraries were amplified in two PCR steps, and the second step added a second sample barcode and Illumina TruSeq adapters. Sequencing of libraries was performed on an Illumina NovaSeq with 2 x 150 bp paired-end reads. Regarding the original processing steps: With migec v1.2.7, reads were demultiplexed and then collapsed into UMI-guided consensus sequences. Using mixcr v2.1.11, the UMI consensuses were aligned to TRA and TRB V and J templates and assembled into clonotypes. A clonotype was counted as expanded or contracted only if both edgeR and NoisET called the change significant, with noise models trained on biological replicates. For edgeR calls, the cutoffs were a false discovery rate-adjusted p below 0.01 and a log2 fold-change threshold of 1. As an exploratory analysis of dynamics, max-normalized trajectories of the 1000 most abundant clonotypes were examined with PCA combined with hierarchical clustering. Each responding clone was given a CD4 or CD8 phenotype based on the CD4+ and CD8+ repertoires, which had been sequenced separately. Through fastp at Q25 and MiXCR, TCRdb rebuilt clones from the public reads, retaining in-frame beta chains. Records with the same CDR3 protein are collapsed into one entry carrying the most frequent genes and DNA. The V and J calls, along with clone size, are taken from TCRdb and not from the paper's own processing. Across this sample there are about 400,000 distinct CDR3 sequences, with approximately 18% seen only once. The ten top clones hold about a fifth of the sample.

The CDR3 covers 14 residues, taking in both the cysteine and the phenylalanine. This entry keeps only the CDR3 DNA: 42 bases, framed from base 1. V gives up 3 bases and J gives up 7 bases, and the segment between their germline ends measures 10 bases. PBMCs were isolated by Ficoll-Paque density gradient centrifugation. Regarding this clonotype: No antigen is known for it. One base away there is no much larger clone; base qualities are not given.

This receptor chain uses TRBV12-3 or TRBV12-4 and TRBJ1-6; 5 matching bases give a weak D call of TRBD1. This sequence was found in a man aged 18 to 29 who had mild COVID-19 (a few samples of this study predate the infection). The sample titles of this study are shuffled in the database, so cell type and time point are left out; the donor was told from shared clones. The specimen was PBMCs or a T cell subset sorted from them (not recorded which). The DNA sequence is given as TGTGCCAGCAGTTTGGGGGGTGGCAATTCACCCCTCCACTTT. This sequence encodes CASSLGGGNSPLHF.